The sequence of this T cell receptor beta chain was determined in a study of CD8 T cells in ankylosing spondylitis. Overall study findings and caveats: Matched ankylosing spondylitis synovial fluid reportedly contained a significantly enriched population of disease-linked clones. For ankylosing spondylitis blood, a TCR beta motif of about eight highly homologous variants appeared characteristic. Certain motif variants had earlier been reported in reactive arthritis synovial fluid and blood. The authors found the disease-linked clones to be CD8+ and relatively rare in peripheral blood.

Comment on this clonotype: As yet, its antigen is unknown.

Quantitative molecular-barcoded 5'-RACE generated the TCR beta libraries. MiXCR was run by TCRdb on the 5' RACE reads, yielding one entry per CDR3 protein. The sample holds about 540,000 distinct CDR3 sequences, 10% to 15% seen once. The CDR3 contains 15 residues. Trimming at V came to 3 bases and at J to 6 bases, leaving 6 bases not matched to a gene. Germline loops: CDR1 SGHTA, CDR2 FQGNSA. This chain links TRBV7-2 with TRBJ2-3; the match to TRBD2 covers 10 bases. The source material was blood, either unsorted or a sorted T cell fraction (not recorded which). The sequence derives from a male donor with ankylosing spondylitis. CDR3 DNA sequence: TGTGCCAGCAGCTTGAACAGAGCGGGAGGGGATACGCAGTATTTT. Its protein product is CASSLNRAGGDTQYF.